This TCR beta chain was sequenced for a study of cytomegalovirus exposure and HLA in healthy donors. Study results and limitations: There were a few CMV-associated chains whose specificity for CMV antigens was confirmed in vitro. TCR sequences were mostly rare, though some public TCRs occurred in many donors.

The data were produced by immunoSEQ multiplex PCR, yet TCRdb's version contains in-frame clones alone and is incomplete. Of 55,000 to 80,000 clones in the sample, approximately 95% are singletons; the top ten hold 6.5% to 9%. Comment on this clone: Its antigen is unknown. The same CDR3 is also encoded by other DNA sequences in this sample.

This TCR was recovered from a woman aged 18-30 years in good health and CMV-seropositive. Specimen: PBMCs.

CDR3 amino acids: CSAPGLAYSYNEQFF. The CDR3 region has the DNA TGCAGCGCTCCGGGACTAGCGTATTCTTACAATGAGCAGTTCTTC. The genes are TRBV29-1 and TRBJ2-1, with 10 bases identical to TRBD2. Germline CDR1 reads SQVTM; CDR2 reads ANQGSEA. The CDR3 is 15 residues long. The trim removed 7 bases at V and 4 bases at J, leaving 10 bases unmatched.